These 5 T cell receptor beta chains came from one sample sequenced in a study of blood T cell repertoires in COVID-19. TCRdb's table, derived via immunoSEQ multiplex PCR, lists solely in-frame clones and lacks some. The profile shows about 180,000 clones, 65% to 90% of them singletons. The sample taken for sequencing was PBMCs or T cells enriched from blood (not recorded which). The receptors here all came from a man aged 50 to 60 who had recovered from COVID-19.

The chain recombines TRBV28 with TRBJ1-2, with TRBD1 matching over 7 bases. The CDR3 length is 14 residues. Looked up from germline, CDR1 is MDHEN and CDR2 is SYDVKM. J was trimmed by 5 bases and V by 2 bases; bases with no gene match: 5. The CDR3 DNA reads as TGTGCCAGCAGTTTAATAGGGGGCAGTTATGGCTACACCTTC. The encoded protein is CASSLIGGSYGYTF.

The chain uses TRBV5-4 and TRBJ1-1, with 8 bases matching TRBD1. The CDR3 is made up of 13 amino acids. V shed 6 bases, J shed 3 bases, and the junction held 4 bases outside the gene matches. Germline loops: CDR1 SGHNT, CDR2 YYREEE (reference sequence). Written as DNA, the CDR3 is TGTGCCAGCAACAAACAGGGGGACACTGAAGCTTTCTTT. It specifies CASNKQGDTEAFF.

This chain joins TRBV18 and TRBJ1-5, with 7 bases that match TRBD1. V dropped 6 bases and J dropped 5; count of bases not matched to a gene: 16. CDR1 and CDR2 (germline): KGHSH, LQKENI. The CDR3 contains 17 residues. The CDR3 loop is CASSHILDRWVDQPQHF. In nucleotides, the CDR3 is TGTGCCAGCTCCCACATACTGGACAGGTGGGTCGATCAGCCCCAGCATTTT.

The rearrangement uses TRBV9 and TRBJ2-1, with 10 bases lining up with TRBD2. J gave up 0 bases and V 0 bases, and 6 bases lay outside the gene matches. This CDR3 is 18 amino acids long. Germline V CDR1 and CDR2: SGDLS, YYNGEE. CDR3 amino acids: CASSVVPSGGTSYNEQFF. The CDR3 region has the DNA TGTGCCAGCAGCGTAGTCCCTAGCGGGGGAACCTCCTACAATGAGCAGTTCTTC.

This chain links TRBV28 with TRBJ2-7, with D uncertain. The ends were cut back, 3 bases at V and 9 bases at J, with 12 bases in the middle. There are 12 residues in the CDR3. Germline-derived CDR1 and CDR2 are MDHEN and SYDVKM. DNA for the CDR3: TGTGCCAGCAGTTTTATGGAGTACACGCAGTACTTC. Translating gives CASSFMEYTQYF.